This T cell receptor (beta chain) stems from a study of T cells after somatic rescue of genetic block. TCRdb's copy holds only in-frame clones and misses some; the assay was immunoSEQ multiplex PCR. The sample lists approximately 9,800 clones; 70% to 75% were seen once. CDR3 length: 17 residues. The V segment lost 2 bases and the J segment 7 bases; nucleotides outside the gene matches: 9. Germline values: CDR1 KGHSH, CDR2 LQKENI. This clonotype was obtained from a boy younger than 18. The specimen was peripheral blood mononuclear cells (PBMCs). The J gene is TRBJ2-1, the V gene TRBV18; 12 positions match TRBD2. The CDR3 sequence: CASSPTLAGGHGNEQFF. The CDR3 bases are TGTGCCAGCTCACCAACCCTAGCGGGGGGGCACGGGAATGAGCAGTTCTTC. The whole variable domain, remainder taken from reference TRBV18 and TRBJ2-1, is NAGVMQNPRHLVRRRGQEARLRCSPMKGHSHVYWYRQLPEEGLKFMVYLQKENIIDESGMPKERFSAEFPKEGPSILRIQQVVRGDSAAYFCASSPTLAGGHGNEQFFGPGTRLTVL.